This T cell receptor (beta chain) emerged from a study of blood T cell repertoires in COVID-19. This CDR3 spans 12 amino acids. Germline assignment: CDR1 PRHDT and CDR2 FYEKMQ (reference sequence). V gave up 5 bases and J gave up 7 bases, with 10 bases separating them. Methods used by the authors: Reference gene primer amplification gave estimated nucleated cell counts. Generated by immunoSEQ multiplex PCR, the TCRdb table keeps only in-frame clones and is missing some. Clonal size and the V and J genes are those of that table, whereas D and trimming came from the DNA. The sample has 450,000 to 600,000 clones, about 85% seen once; the top ten hold roughly 0.72%. This clone was seen just once.

The TCR was taken from a young woman who had recovered from COVID-19. The gene calls are TRBV13 and TRBJ2-3; D gene unclear. The sequencing input was PBMCs or T cells enriched from blood (not recorded which). The CDR3 bases are TGTGCCAGCAGCACATTCAGAAATACGCAGTATTTT. Protein: CASSTFRNTQYF.